What follows are 10 T cell receptor beta chains derived from one specimen sequenced in a study of shared clonotypes between healthy human individuals. This table comes from immunoSEQ multiplex PCR, and its TCRdb copy is limited to in-frame clones, with some not included. The sample yields roughly 2 million clones, nearly 97% seen once. The specimen was naive CD4+ T cells sorted from blood. This sample's subset: CD45RA+ positively selected. The receptor source for this set is a man in his late teens or twenties in good health.

The gene calls are TRBV25-1 and TRBJ2-2, with D possibly TRBD1 on 5 matching bases. Trimming took 6 bases from V and 4 from J, leaving 9 bases between them. Germline loops: CDR1 MGHDK, CDR2 SYGVNS. The CDR3 consists of 13 residues. In DNA, the CDR3 is TGTGCCAGCAGGGGGCTCGGCACCGGGGAGCTGTTTTTT. Translating gives CASRGLGTGELFF.

The V call is TRBV7-2, the J call TRBJ2-2; D gene unclear. V lost 3 bases and J lost 6, with 8 bases in between. CDR3 length: 13 residues. Germline assignment: CDR1 SGHTA and CDR2 FQGNSA. This chain's CDR3 is CASSFRDPGELFF. Written as DNA, the CDR3 is TGTGCCAGCAGCTTCCGAGACCCCGGGGAGCTGTTTTTT.

The V and J genes are TRBV11-2 and TRBJ2-3, with D uncertain. Per the germline V gene, CDR1 is SGHAT and CDR2 is FQNNGV. CDR3 length: 13 residues. Trimming left V 0 bases short and J 4 bases short, with 5 bases between. CDR3 coding DNA: TGTGCCAGCAGCTTAGAGAGGTCAGATACGCAGTATTTT. Protein product: CASSLERSDTQYF.

J is TRBJ1-4 and V is TRBV5-1; 10 nucleotides line up with TRBD1. Germline-derived CDR1 and CDR2 are SGHRS and YFSETQ. The ends lost 4 bases at V and 6 bases at J; junction bases unmatched: 3. The CDR3 has 14 amino acids. The CDR3 loop is CASSLGTGDEKLFF. The DNA for the CDR3 is TGCGCCAGCAGCCTCGGGACAGGGGATGAAAAACTGTTTTTT.

In its sample, this clone was seen once. The V gene is TRBV7-9, the J gene TRBJ2-7; D ambiguous. The germline V gene has CDR1 SEHNR and CDR2 FQNEAQ (reference sequence). This CDR3 has 14 amino acids. With 0 bases removed from V and 4 bases from J, the gap between germline ends came to 10 bases. The CDR3 bases are TGTGCCAGCAGCTTAGCAGGAGCAGAATACGAGCAGTACTTC. This translates into CASSLAGAEYEQYF.

The chain has TRBV25-1 and TRBJ1-4; D is possibly TRBD1 (6 bases). CDR1 and CDR2 from the germline V gene are MGHDK and SYGVNS. The CDR3 consists of 13 residues. V lost 4 bases to trimming and J lost 8 bases, with 11 bases between them. CDR3 coding DNA: TGTGCCAGCAGTGGGGGGCTTAACGAAAAACTGTTTTTT. It translates to CASSGGLNEKLFF.

V usage is TRBV5-6 and J usage is TRBJ1-1; D is possibly TRBD1 (6 bases). The germline CDR1 and CDR2 sequences are SGHDT and YYEEEE. Trimming took 5 bases from V and 2 from J, leaving 13 bases between them. The CDR3 totals 14 residues. Here the CDR3 reads CASRTIQGNTEAFF. CDR3 in DNA: TGTGCCAGCAGAACAATACAGGGCAACACTGAAGCTTTCTTT.

In its sample, this clone was seen once. This chain connects TRBV2 to TRBJ1-3; D unresolved. The CDR3 is 13 amino acids. With 3 bases removed from V and 2 bases from J, the gap between germline ends came to 5 bases. In germline, CDR1 is SNHLY, CDR2 FYNNEI. The CDR3 nucleotides are TGTGCCAGCAGTGACGCGACTGGAAACACCATATATTTT. Translating gives CASSDATGNTIYF.

The J gene is TRBJ2-1, the V gene TRBV7-2; 10 nucleotides line up with TRBD2. This CDR3 spans 16 amino acids. The J segment lost 3 bases and the V segment lost 5 bases, leaving 7 bases of the junction unmatched. Germline CDR1 reads SGHTA; CDR2 reads FQGNSA. This CDR3 is CASSTGLAANYNEQFF. As DNA, the CDR3 is TGTGCCAGCAGCACTGGACTAGCGGCGAACTACAATGAGCAGTTCTTC.

Concerning this clone: Other nucleotide sequences in the sample specify the same CDR3. V and J are TRBV6-6 and TRBJ2-1; no firm D call. CDR1 MNHNY and CDR2 SVGAGI come from the germline V gene (reference sequence). The CDR3 sequence is 13 residues long. V was shortened by 2 bases and J by 7 bases, with 9 bases between the two germline ends. As DNA, the CDR3 is TGTGCCAGCAGTTACCGGGTGGGAAATGAGCAGTTCTTC. It encodes CASSYRVGNEQFF.